The rows below give T cell receptor beta chains drawn from one sample of a study of blood T cell repertoires in COVID-19. The table came from immunoSEQ multiplex PCR; TCRdb's copy has only in-frame clones and leaves some out. The sample consists of about 270,000 clones, 75% to 90% of them appearing once. The source material was PBMCs or T cells enriched from blood (not recorded which). These receptors all stem from a woman in her twenties or thirties with acute COVID-19. Both conserved end residues are part of each CDR3. The D gene is left open where the match is weak. Expanded clones get a size class; other rows say once, few or many, or leave the size out.

clone_size,v_call,d_call,j_call,cdr3_nt,cdr3_aa
.,TRBV7-9,.,TRBJ2-3,TGTGCCAGCAGCTTAGTGGCAACCACAGATACGCAGTATTTT,CASSLVATTDTQYF
.,TRBV27,.,TRBJ1-5,TGTGCCAGCAGTGATCCGGGGGGCCAGCCCCAGCATTTT,CASSDPGGQPQHF
.,TRBV10-3,TRBD1,TRBJ2-6,TGTGCCACCAGGGGGACAACAGGGAGCGCTACCGGGGCCAACGTCCTGACTTTC,CATRGTTGSATGANVLTF
.,TRBV7-2,TRBD2,TRBJ2-3,TGTGCCAGCAGATACAGCGGGAGCTTCACAGATACGCAGTATTTT,CASRYSGSFTDTQYF
once,TRBV27,.,TRBJ1-3,TGTGCCAGCAGTTTAACACCCAACTCTGGAAACACCATATATTTT,CASSLTPNSGNTIYF
.,TRBV27,TRBD2,TRBJ2-7,TGTGCCAGCAGTTTACCCCCCGGGACTAGCGGGAGTGGGTACGAGCAGTACTTC,CASSLPPGTSGSGYEQYF
.,TRBV9,.,TRBJ1-2,TGTGCCAGCAGCGAGACAGGTCCGGACTACACCTTC,CASSETGPDYTF
.,TRBV7-6,.,TRBJ2-7,TGTGCCAGCAGCTCACGGTTGGACATTAACGAGCAGTACTTC,CASSSRLDINEQYF
.,TRBV7-9,TRBD1,TRBJ2-7,TGTGCCAGCAGCTCCTCGGGGGGACAGGGCGCCCCTCTCTTTTACGAGCAGTACTTC,CASSSSGGQGAPLFYEQYF
.,TRBV19,.,TRBJ1-4,TGTGCCAGTAGTATAGAAGGGGACACCGCAACTAATGAAAAACTGTTTTTT,CASSIEGDTATNEKLFF
.,TRBV27,.,TRBJ2-1,TGTGCCAGCAGTTTAGGCAGGGGAGGGGAGCAGTTCTTC,CASSLGRGGEQFF
.,TRBV9,.,TRBJ2-6,TGTGCCAGCAGCCTGGGCGGGGGACACGGATTCTCTGGGGCCAACGTCCTGACTTTC,CASSLGGGHGFSGANVLTF
.,TRBV20-1,TRBD2,TRBJ2-7,TGCAGTGCCAGTGGGACTAGGCCTTACGAGCAGTACTTC,CSASGTRPYEQYF
.,TRBV3-1/TRBV3-2,.,TRBJ2-7,TGTGCCAGCAGCCAAGTTGGCGGGGAAGCCTACGAGCAGTACTTC,CASSQVGGEAYEQYF
.,TRBV6-5,TRBD1,TRBJ2-7,TGTGCCAGCAAGTTCCAGGGGGCACTCGAGCAGTACTTC,CASKFQGALEQYF
.,TRBV29-1,TRBD2,TRBJ2-3,TGCAGCGTTGAATTCGAAACTAGCGGCACAGATACGCAGTATTTT,CSVEFETSGTDTQYF
.,TRBV21-1,.,TRBJ2-1,TGTGCCAGCAGCAAAGACCCGAAGAGCACTAGCGGGAGCAATGAGCAGTTCTTC,CASSKDPKSTSGSNEQFF
.,TRBV7-9,TRBD2,TRBJ2-1,TGTGCCAGCAGCCCTAGGGGACTAGCGGGAGGAAGCTCCTACAATGAGCAGTTCTTC,CASSPRGLAGGSSYNEQFF
.,TRBV7-9,TRBD2,TRBJ2-1,TGTGCCAGCAGCTTAGTTTGGACTAGCGGAATGAGCTCCTACAATGAGCAGTTCTTC,CASSLVWTSGMSSYNEQFF
once,TRBV10-3,.,TRBJ2-3,TGTGCCATCAGTGTAGGAGATAGCGGCACAGATACGCAGTATTTT,CAISVGDSGTDTQYF
.,TRBV28,TRBD1,TRBJ1-2,TGTGCCAGCAGTTCCACAGGGGGCAGGGGCTATGGCTACACCTTC,CASSSTGGRGYGYTF
.,TRBV5-1,.,TRBJ2-7,TGCGCCAGCAGCCGAATAGGGGGAGGGCCGGGTGAGCAGTACTTC,CASSRIGGGPGEQYF
.,TRBV5-5,TRBD1,TRBJ1-2,TGTGCCAGCAGCCTTCGGGACAGTGGAGGCTACACCTTC,CASSLRDSGGYTF
.,TRBV19,TRBD1,TRBJ1-1,TGTGCCAGTACCCCAGGGGGACCCGTCACTGAAGCTTTCTTT,CASTPGGPVTEAFF
.,TRBV9,TRBD1,TRBJ1-1,TGTGCCAGCAGCGCGGTTGACAGGGTGACTGAAGCTTTCTTT,CASSAVDRVTEAFF
.,TRBV28,TRBD2,TRBJ2-7,TGTGCCAGCAGTTTTGGAGGGGAGGGTCTATCTTACTACGAGCAGTACTTC,CASSFGGEGLSYYEQYF
.,TRBV13,.,TRBJ2-1,TGTGCCAGCAGCCTTCTAGCGCCACTAGGGGATGAGCAGTTCTTC,CASSLLAPLGDEQFF
.,TRBV18,.,TRBJ2-6,TGTGCCAGCTCACCAAGTCAGTGGTCCTCTGGGGCCAACGTCCTGACTTTC,CASSPSQWSSGANVLTF
few,TRBV28,TRBD2,TRBJ2-2,TGTGCCAGCAGTCCCGGGACTAGCCATGGGACCGGGGAGCTGTTTTTT,CASSPGTSHGTGELFF
once,TRBV28,.,TRBJ2-7,TGTGCCAGCAGCCGTGACGGGACAATCTACGAGCAGTACTTC,CASSRDGTIYEQYF
.,TRBV5-4,TRBD1,TRBJ2-2,TGTGCCAGCAGCTTTCGGGGACAGCTAAACACCGGGGAGCTGTTTTTT,CASSFRGQLNTGELFF
.,TRBV4-1,TRBD2,TRBJ2-7,TGCGCCAGCAGCCAAATAGGACTAGCGGGAGATCTAACGTACGAGCAGTACTTC,CASSQIGLAGDLTYEQYF